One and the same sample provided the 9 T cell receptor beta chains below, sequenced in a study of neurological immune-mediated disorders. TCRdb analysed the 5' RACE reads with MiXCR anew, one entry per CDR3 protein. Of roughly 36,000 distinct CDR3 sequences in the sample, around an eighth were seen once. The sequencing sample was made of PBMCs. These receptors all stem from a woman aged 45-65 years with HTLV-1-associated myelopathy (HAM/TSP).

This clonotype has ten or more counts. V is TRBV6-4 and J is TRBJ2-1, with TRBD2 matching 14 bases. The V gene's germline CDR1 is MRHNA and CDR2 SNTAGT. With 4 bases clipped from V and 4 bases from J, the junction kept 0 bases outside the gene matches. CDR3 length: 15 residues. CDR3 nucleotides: TGTGCCAGCAGTGGGACTAGCGGGGGGTACAATGAGCAGTTCTTC. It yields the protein CASSGTSGGYNEQFF.

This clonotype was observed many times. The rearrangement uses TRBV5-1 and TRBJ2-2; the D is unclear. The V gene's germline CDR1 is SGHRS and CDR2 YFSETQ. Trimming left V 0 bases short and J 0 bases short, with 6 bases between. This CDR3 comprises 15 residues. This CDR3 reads CASSLDGANTGELFF. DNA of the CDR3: TGCGCCAGCAGCTTGGACGGAGCGAACACCGGGGAGCTGTTTTTT.

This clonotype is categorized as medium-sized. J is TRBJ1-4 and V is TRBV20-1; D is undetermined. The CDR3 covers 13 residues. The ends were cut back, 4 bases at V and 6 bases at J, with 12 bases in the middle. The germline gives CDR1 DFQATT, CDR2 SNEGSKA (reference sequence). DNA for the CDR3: TGCAGTGCTAATTGGTCGGGAGATGAAAAACTGTTTTTT. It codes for CSANWSGDEKLFF.

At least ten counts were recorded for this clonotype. The CDR3 spells CASRQTGSNQPQHF. For the CDR3, the DNA is TGTGCCAGCAGGCAAACAGGGTCCAATCAGCCCCAGCATTTT. The V and J genes are TRBV3-1 and TRBJ1-5; D is perhaps TRBD1 (6 bases). Germline-derived CDR1 and CDR2 are LGHDT and YNNKEL (reference sequence). Between the trimmed V and J ends, which lost 6 bases and 3 bases, there was a span of 12 bases. The CDR3 length is 14 residues.

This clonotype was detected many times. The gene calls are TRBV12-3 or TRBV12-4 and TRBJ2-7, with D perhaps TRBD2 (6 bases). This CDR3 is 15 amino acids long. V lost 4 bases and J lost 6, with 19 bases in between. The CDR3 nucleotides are TGTGCCAGCAGTTCGGGGGATTCGGACTGGAGCGAGCAGTACGTC. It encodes CASSSGDSDWSEQYV.

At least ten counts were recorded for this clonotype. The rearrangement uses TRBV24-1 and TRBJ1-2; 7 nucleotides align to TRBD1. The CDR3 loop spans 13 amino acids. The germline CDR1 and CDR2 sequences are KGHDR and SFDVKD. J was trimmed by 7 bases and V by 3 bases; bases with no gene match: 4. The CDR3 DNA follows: TGTGCCACCAGTGATATAACAGGGGTTGGCTACACCTTC. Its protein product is CATSDITGVGYTF.

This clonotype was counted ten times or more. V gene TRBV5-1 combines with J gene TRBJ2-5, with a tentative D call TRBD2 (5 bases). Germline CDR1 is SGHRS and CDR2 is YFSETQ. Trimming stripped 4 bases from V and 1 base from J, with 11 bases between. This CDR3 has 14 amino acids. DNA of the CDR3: TGCGCCAGCAGCAGGGAGTGGGGCCAAGAGACCCAGTACTTC. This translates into CASSREWGQETQYF.

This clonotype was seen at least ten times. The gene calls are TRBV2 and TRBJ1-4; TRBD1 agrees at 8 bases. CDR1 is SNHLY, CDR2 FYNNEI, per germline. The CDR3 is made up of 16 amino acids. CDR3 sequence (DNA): TGTGCTTCGGACAGGGCGGGCCCTGGAACTAATGAAAAACTGTTTTTT. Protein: CASDRAGPGTNEKLFF.

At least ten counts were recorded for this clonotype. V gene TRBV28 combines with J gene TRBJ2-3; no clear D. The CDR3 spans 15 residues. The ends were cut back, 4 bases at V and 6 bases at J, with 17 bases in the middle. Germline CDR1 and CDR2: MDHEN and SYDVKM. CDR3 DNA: TGTGCCAGCAGTTCACCCGAGCCAATAGATGATACGCAGTATTTT. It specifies CASSSPEPIDDTQYF. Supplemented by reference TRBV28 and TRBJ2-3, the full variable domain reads DVKVTQSSRYLVKRTGEKVFLECVQDMDHENMFWYRQDPGLGLRLIYFSYDVKMKEKGDIPEGYSVSREKKERFSLILESASTNQTSMYLCASSSPEPIDDTQYFGPGTRLTVL.